This TCR beta chain derives from a study of graft-versus-host responses after intestinal transplantation (dated by TCRdb to 2020 to 2023). In terms of the full investigation: Recipients received multivisceral, liver-intestinal, or isolated intestinal transplants. Anti-thymocyte globulin induction was given to all recipients, followed by maintenance tacrolimus and steroids for about 3 years. Bulk TCR-beta CDR3 sequencing was used to track graft-versus-host and host-versus-graft alloreactive T cell clones in the graft, circulation and bone marrow after intestinal transplantation. Alloreactive clones were identified by sequencing pre-transplant mixed lymphocyte reaction products and comparing them with unstimulated pre-transplant donor and recipient T cells. Of the 20 to 25 intestinal transplant recipients enrolled in the cohort, one of whom was a retransplant, a few patients without pretransplant specimens were excluded. A peak of at least 4% donor T cells among recipient peripheral blood mononuclear cells was the definition used for donor T cell macrochimerism. Rather than being sequenced by the commercial service, samples from three later patients were sequenced in-house on an Illumina MiSeq and processed with MiXCR. Overall results and qualifications from the work: Conclusions were limited by the relatively low number and heterogeneity of intestinal transplant patients. GvH clones were detected in recipient bone marrow, and some of these GvH clones were observed earlier in ileal mucosa or blood, consistent with an intestinal mucosal origin. In patients with donor T cell macrochimerism, the allografts had high GvH to HvG T cell clonal ratios. Early after transplant, peak levels of circulating GvH clones were associated with declines in HvG clones.

Library method: the immunoSEQ multiplex PCR assay. For most patients, genomic DNA was isolated with the Qiagen DNeasy Blood and Tissue Kit and shipped frozen to Adaptive Biotechnologies for TCR sequencing. Adaptive Biotechnologies carried out high-throughput TCR-beta CDR3 sequencing of genomic DNA for most patients. The published analysis was carried out like this. TCR sequencing data were retrieved from Adaptive's ImmunoSEQ software for about 17 patients, whereas a few other patients were processed with MiXCR and VDJtools. CD4 versus CD8 sorting errors were corrected by removing sequences found in both subsets at a frequency ratio below 5:1. CDR3 nucleotide sequences shared between donor and recipient were removed because the origin of such sequences could not be assigned. Alloreactive clones required at least 2-fold expansion over unstimulated cells and minimum CFSE-low frequency of 0.002% (template counts) or 0.001% (read counts). Clones detected in sequenced pre-transplant spleen, lymph node, or MLR CFSE-low populations of the donor or recipient were defined as mappable. Cumulative frequency of alloreactive clones was calculated as a percentage of all sequences weighted by copy number. The table was pulled from immuneACCESS by TCRdb, which kept in-frame rearrangements only. Such tables lose some clones; where checked, under half of the loss comes from unresolved V genes, and the rest has no known cause. The V and J calls and clone size were taken over from that table, and D and trimming were inferred from the DNA. The sample table holds more than 95,000 clones, of which 92% were seen once. The ten largest make up over 0.15% of the sample.

On this clone itself: Which antigen it targets is not known. No quality values exist for individual bases; no much larger clone is one base distant.

Sample time point, as interpreted from the label and publication: cells obtained before transplantation from donor or recipient. CD3+CD4+ and CD3+CD8+ populations were FACS-sorted from unstimulated pre-transplant donor and recipient cells taken from spleen or lymph nodes. The input for sequencing was unstimulated CD4+ T cells sorted from spleen or lymph node cells, taken before intestinal transplant. This receptor was obtained from a human donor who received an intestinal transplant.

The DNA sequence is as follows: TGTGCCTGGAGGCCTAGACGGAGCTCCTATAATTCACCCCTCCACTTT. It is translated as CAWRPRRSSYNSPLHF. The chain employs TRBV30 and TRBJ1-6, with an unclear D gene assignment. CDR1 and CDR2 (GTSNPN, SVGIG) derive from the germline V gene (reference sequence). Taken from cysteine to phenylalanine, the CDR3 has 16 residues. The retained sequence is limited to the CDR3, 48 bases, with the frame set at the first base. The V and J ends are trimmed by 3 bases and 0 bases, leaving 12 bases between them.